These 29 T cell receptor beta chains share one sample of origin, sequenced in a study of immune characterization of retroperitoneal liposarcoma. Each CDR3 protein is one row after TCRdb ran MiXCR on the PCR reads. The table lists about 2,900 distinct CDR3 sequences, around 48% of them singletons, with 55% to 60% in the top ten. The sequencing sample was made of tumor tissue. These receptors were taken from a male donor with retroperitoneal liposarcoma.

V gene TRBV7-2 combines with J gene TRBJ1-2; 7 nucleotides agree with TRBD1. The V gene end was trimmed by 1 base and the J gene end by 4 bases; junction bases not matched to a gene: 3. This CDR3 contains 14 residues. Germline CDR1 and CDR2: SGHTA and FQGNSA. Here the CDR3 reads CASSLGDSFYGYTF. CDR3 nucleotides: TGTGCCAGCAGCTTAGGGGACAGCTTCTATGGCTACACCTTC.

The V and J genes are TRBV12-3 or TRBV12-4 and TRBJ2-3, with a weak D call TRBD2 (5 bases). V lost 3 bases to trimming and J lost 6 bases, with 13 bases between them. The CDR3 consists of 14 residues. As DNA, the CDR3 is TGTGCCAGCAGTTTGGGAGTCAGCCAGGATACGCAGTATTTT. Amino acid sequence: CASSLGVSQDTQYF.

The chain combines TRBV27 with TRBJ2-1, with TRBD1 identical over 9 bases. The DNA end is a closer match to TRBJ2-5, so the J assignment may be wrong. There are 19 residues in the CDR3. Germline CDR1 is MNHEY and CDR2 is SMNVEV (reference sequence). The CDR3 DNA sequence: TGTGCCAGCAGTTTGGCCGGTGGCTGGGGACAGGGTTTACAAGAGACCCAGTACTTC. It yields the protein CASSLAGGWGQGLQETQYF.

This chain joins TRBV6-1 and TRBJ2-2; D is ambiguous. Germline CDR1 is MNHNS and CDR2 is SASEGT. This CDR3 comprises 12 residues. V lost 8 bases to trimming and J lost 3 bases, with 7 bases between them. CDR3 protein: CASGQYTGELFF. The CDR3 DNA sequence: TGTGCCAGCGGGCAGTACACCGGGGAGCTGTTTTTT.

Sample share makes this clonotype medium-sized. The chain joins TRBV6-6 to TRBJ2-2; tentative D call: TRBD2 (5 bases). This CDR3 is 14 amino acids long. Trimming took 0 bases from V and 3 from J, leaving 5 bases between them. CDR1 is MNHNY, CDR2 SVGAGI, per germline (reference sequence). The CDR3 spells CASSYSRDTGELFF. CDR3 coding DNA: TGTGCCAGCAGTTACTCGAGGGACACCGGGGAGCTGTTTTTT.

The chain links TRBV12-3 or TRBV12-4 to TRBJ2-1, with D maybe TRBD1 (5 bases). The length of the CDR3 is 13 residues. V lost 1 base and J 8 bases, leaving 9 bases between the germline ends. CDR3 sequence: CASSLVVGDEQFF. The CDR3 region has the DNA TGTGCCAGCAGTTTAGTGGTAGGGGATGAGCAGTTCTTC.

This clonotype has a handful of counts. The chain couples TRBV6-1 to TRBJ2-1; 9 bases align to TRBD2. The CDR3 sequence is 15 residues long. The V segment lost 1 base and the J segment 10 bases; nucleotides outside the gene matches: 8. The germline V gene encodes CDR1 MNHNS and CDR2 SASEGT. The CDR3 sequence is CASSEGLAGDFEQFF. CDR3 sequence (DNA): TGTGCCAGCAGTGAAGGTTTAGCGGGAGATTTCGAGCAGTTCTTC.

This clonotype was seen only once. This chain connects TRBV7-2 to TRBJ2-1; D ambiguous. With the DNA end fitting TRBJ2-7 better, the J assignment may be wrong. Germline values: CDR1 SGHTA, CDR2 FQGNSA. There are 18 residues in the CDR3. The DNA for the CDR3 is TGTGCCAGCAGCTTAGTGGGTCTAACTCCGACCAAGTCAAATGAGCAGTACTTC. This gives the protein CASSLVGLTPTKSNEQYF.

This clonotype showed up just a few times. This chain connects TRBV7-2 to TRBJ2-1; 9 nucleotides align to TRBD2. Germline V gene data show CDR1 as SGHTA and CDR2 as FQGNSA. The ends lost 4 bases at V and 2 bases at J; junction bases unmatched: 15. This CDR3 contains 19 residues. CDR3 protein: CASSSPKGGLAGTYNEQFF. The CDR3 DNA is TGTGCCAGCAGCTCACCCAAGGGGGGGCTAGCGGGAACCTACAATGAGCAGTTCTTC.

This chain joins TRBV6-6 and TRBJ2-5; 10 nucleotides match TRBD1. Germline CDR1 is MNHNY and CDR2 is SVGAGI (reference sequence). Unmatched junction bases numbered 15, after V lost 0 bases and J lost 2 bases. This CDR3 is built from 20 residues. The CDR3 DNA reads as TGTGCCAGCAGTTACTCCCCGGGACAGGGGTCTCGTTCCAGACAAGAGACCCAGTACTTC. It specifies CASSYSPGQGSRSRQETQYF.

This clonotype has more than one count but fewer than ten. The rearrangement uses TRBV6-6 and TRBJ2-1; 9 bases agree with TRBD2. Germline loops: CDR1 MNHNY, CDR2 SVGAGI (reference sequence). After removal of 2 bases from V and 7 bases from J, the junction contained 12 bases not matched to a gene. The CDR3 runs 17 residues. CDR3 region: CASSYPPWAGGPNEQFF. DNA of the CDR3: TGTGCCAGCAGTTACCCCCCCTGGGCGGGAGGGCCGAATGAGCAGTTCTTC.

This clonotype was observed a handful of times. The rearrangement uses TRBV12-3 or TRBV12-4 and TRBJ2-1; 7 bases align to TRBD1. J lost 10 bases, V lost 6 bases, and 9 bases had no gene match. The length of the CDR3 is 13 residues. Here the CDR3 reads CASSQTGSYEQFF. CDR3 sequence (DNA): TGTGCCAGCAGCCAGACAGGGTCCTACGAGCAGTTCTTC.

This clonotype was found a few times. The rearrangement joins TRBV12-3 or TRBV12-4 to TRBJ2-5, with D perhaps given as TRBD1 or TRBD2 (6 bases each). Trimming removed 3 bases from V and 4 bases from J, with 15 bases in between. The CDR3 spans 15 residues. CDR3 nucleotides: TGTGCCAGCAGTTTTGGGGGGACAACTCCAGAGACCCAGTACTTC. Its protein is CASSFGGTTPETQYF.

The chain couples TRBV7-2 to TRBJ1-1; D remains ambiguous. The CDR3 loop spans 13 amino acids. Trimming removed 3 bases at V and 0 bases at J, with 5 bases between. From germline, CDR1 is SGHTA and CDR2 FQGNSA. The CDR3 protein is CASSFGMNTEAFF. The CDR3 nucleotides are TGTGCCAGCAGCTTCGGTATGAACACTGAAGCTTTCTTT.

The V and J genes are TRBV6-1 and TRBJ2-1; D not resolved. The CDR3 consists of 12 residues. CDR1 MNHNS and CDR2 SASEGT come from the germline V gene. V lost 3 bases, J lost 7 bases, and 7 bases lay in between. The DNA for the CDR3 is TGTGCCAGCAGTGAGGTGGGGAATGAGCAGTTCTTC. Translated, it gives CASSEVGNEQFF.

This clonotype is medium-sized (0.01 to 0.1%) within its sample. A much larger clone differs by one base, so this may be a read error. This chain joins TRBV7-6 and TRBJ2-1; maybe TRBD2 (7 bases). V gave up 8 bases and J gave up 10 bases, with 18 bases separating them. The CDR3 loop spans 13 amino acids. Germline V gene lookup returns CDR1 SGHVS and CDR2 FNYEAQ. The CDR3 nucleotides read TGTGCCAGCCTAGGGGGGGAAACGTACGAGCAGTTCTTC. It translates to CASLGGETYEQFF.

By sample fraction, this clonotype is medium-sized (0.01 to 0.1%). The rearrangement uses TRBV6-6 and TRBJ2-1; D perhaps matches TRBD2 (6 bases). Germline V gene lookup returns CDR1 MNHNY and CDR2 SVGAGI (reference sequence). Trimming took 0 bases from V and 8 from J, leaving 17 bases between them. The CDR3 has 16 amino acids. Written as DNA, the CDR3 is TGTGCCAGCAGTTACTCTATCAGTAGCGGAGGCGATGAGCAGTTCTTC. Encoded protein: CASSYSISSGGDEQFF.

V gene TRBV11-1 combines with J gene TRBJ2-3; 13 nucleotides line up with TRBD2. TRBJ2-7 explains the end of the DNA better; the J call may be wrong. Germline CDR1 reads SGHAT; CDR2 reads FQDESV (reference sequence). This CDR3 is built from 15 residues. In DNA form, the CDR3 reads TGTGCCAGCAGCACCGGGACTAGCGGGATCAATGAGCAGTACTTC. It specifies CASSTGTSGINEQYF.

J is TRBJ2-1 and V is TRBV6-8; D tentatively reads TRBD1 or TRBD2 (6 bases each). This CDR3 region has 16 residues. The ends were cut back, 4 bases at V and 4 bases at J, with 17 bases in the middle. Germline lookup yields CDR1 MNHGY and CDR2 SAAAGT. CDR3 nucleotide sequence: TGTGCCAGCAGTTCTCCCAGGGGCGCGGGGTACAATGAGCAGTTCTTC. Translated, it gives CASSSPRGAGYNEQFF.

This clonotype was picked up a small number of times. V and J are TRBV6-5 and TRBJ2-5; TRBD2 matches 15 bases. Germline trimming cut 2 bases from V and 4 bases from J; bases unmatched to any gene: 11. The CDR3 covers 19 residues. CDR1 is MNHEY, CDR2 SVGAGI, per germline. The CDR3 DNA follows: TGTGCCAGCAGTTACGACTCAGGGACTAGCGGGGGGTACCGAGAGACCCAGTACTTC. As protein: CASSYDSGTSGGYRETQYF.

CDR3 coding DNA: TGTGCCAGCAGTCCCGGGGGGCCCTTATCCTACGAGCAGTACGTC. The encoded protein is CASSPGGPLSYEQYV. The chain is built from TRBV12-3 or TRBV12-4 and TRBJ2-1; a possible D gene is TRBD2 (7 bases). With the DNA end fitting TRBJ2-7 better, the J assignment may be wrong. CDR3 length: 15 residues.

This rearrangement joins TRBV6-1 to TRBJ2-3, with D possibly TRBD2 on 6 matching bases. Per the germline V gene, CDR1 is MNHNS and CDR2 is SASEGT. This CDR3 is 14 amino acids long. Trimming cost V 5 bases and J 2 bases, with 11 bases left between them. CDR3: CASSYSGYTDTQYF. In DNA form, the CDR3 reads TGTGCCAGCAGTTATAGCGGTTACACAGATACGCAGTATTTT.

This clonotype was picked up a small number of times. The genes are TRBV6-1 and TRBJ2-6; D remains unclear. Per the germline V gene, CDR1 is MNHNS and CDR2 is SASEGT. V lost 5 bases to trimming and J lost 4 bases, with 9 bases between them. The CDR3 length is 14 residues. This CDR3 reads CASSSDWGANVLTF. The CDR3 region has the DNA TGTGCCAGCAGTTCCGACTGGGGGGCCAACGTCCTGACTTTC.

This clonotype qualifies as medium-sized (0.01 to 0.1%). The chain links TRBV6-1 to TRBJ2-5; perhaps TRBD2 as D (5 bases). The CDR3 consists of 14 residues. Germline V gene data show CDR1 as MNHNS and CDR2 as SASEGT. V was shortened by 5 bases and J by 7 bases, with 17 bases between the two germline ends. The CDR3 nucleotides read TGTGCCAGCAGTCAACCGGGGTACCCTGTGACCCAGTACTTC. Translation gives CASSQPGYPVTQYF.

This chain joins TRBV6-6 and TRBJ2-1, with D tentatively TRBD1 or TRBD2 (5 bases each). The CDR3 spans 17 residues. V dropped 5 bases and J dropped 6 bases, with 23 bases sitting between them. Germline CDR1 reads MNHNY; CDR2 reads SVGAGI (reference sequence). For the CDR3, the DNA is TGTGCCAGCAGTGACCAGGGTCTTGGGACCCCCTTCAATGAGCAGTTCTTC. Protein sequence: CASSDQGLGTPFNEQFF.

This clonotype was observed a few times. The rearrangement uses TRBV6-1 and TRBJ1-1; D possibly corresponds to TRBD1 (6 bases). V lost 6 bases and J 0 bases, leaving 14 bases between the germline ends. This CDR3 has 15 amino acids. The germline V gene encodes CDR1 MNHNS and CDR2 SASEGT. CDR3 in amino acids: CASRQKGGMNTEAFF. In DNA, the CDR3 is TGTGCCAGCAGACAAAAGGGGGGGATGAACACTGAAGCTTTCTTT.

CDR3 sequence: CASSLAGQGRTEQYF. The DNA of the CDR3 is TGTGCCAGCAGCTTAGCGGGACAGGGTCGGACTGAGCAGTACTTC. This chain joins TRBV7-6 and TRBJ2-4, with 9 bases lining up with TRBD1. The trim removed 0 bases at V and 13 bases at J, leaving 10 bases unmatched. The CDR3 contains 15 residues. CDR1 and CDR2 (germline): SGHVS, FNYEAQ.

The CDR3: CASSLARVNEQFF. The CDR3 bases are TGTGCCAGCAGTTTAGCGAGGGTTAATGAGCAGTTCTTC. V and J are TRBV27 and TRBJ2-1; D possibly corresponds to TRBD2 (5 bases). The CDR3 runs 13 residues. The V and J ends lost 2 bases and 7 bases respectively, with 9 bases between them. From germline, CDR1 is MNHEY and CDR2 SMNVEV (reference sequence).

This chain links TRBV6-5 with TRBJ2-1, with 9 bases that match TRBD2. CDR1 is MNHEY, CDR2 SVGAGI, per germline. V was clipped by 8 bases and J by 0 bases; unmatched bases: 5. CDR3 length equals 15 residues. The CDR3: CASRLAESSYNEQFF. CDR3 in DNA: TGTGCCAGCCGACTAGCGGAAAGCTCCTACAATGAGCAGTTCTTC.